One sample yielded the 16 T cell receptor beta chains listed below, sequenced in a study of liver allograft versus peripheral blood T cells. Turning to the study itself: Liver transplant recipients had T cell receptor repertoires compared between transplanted liver and peripheral blood.

Each CDR3 protein is one row after TCRdb ran MiXCR on the reads. The table has about 8,000 distinct CDR3 sequences, under 20% seen once. Every receptor here comes from a human patient who had a liver transplant. The graft donor may account for some of the T cells.

This clonotype is deemed medium-sized. V is TRBV7-9 and J is TRBJ1-1, with D tentatively TRBD1 (5 bases). CDR1 and CDR2 from the germline V gene are SEHNR and FQNEAQ (reference sequence). Trimming left V 5 bases short and J 3 bases short, with 13 bases between. The CDR3 length is 14 residues. The CDR3 protein is CASSPQGSYTEAFF. DNA of the CDR3: TGTGCCAGCAGCCCTCAGGGATCGTACACTGAAGCTTTCTTT.

This clonotype is labeled as medium-sized. The CDR3 here is CASSLTDRDSPLHF. The DNA for the CDR3 is TGTGCCAGCAGCTTAACGGACAGGGATTCACCCCTCCACTTT. The chain carries TRBV7-9 and TRBJ1-6, with 8 nucleotides matching TRBD1. The V gene end was trimmed by 2 bases and the J gene end by 8 bases; junction bases not matched to a gene: 2. Germline-derived CDR1 and CDR2 are SEHNR and FQNEAQ (reference sequence). This CDR3 has 14 amino acids.

Within the sample, this clonotype is medium-sized (0.01 to 0.1%). The chain is built from TRBV30 and TRBJ1-6; D call uncertain. CDR1 GTSNPN and CDR2 SVGIG come from the germline V gene (reference sequence). The CDR3 is made up of 16 amino acids. V shed 1 base and J shed 5 bases, with 15 bases lying between them. The CDR3 sequence: CAWSGLGRPNNSPLHF. The CDR3 nucleotides are TGTGCCTGGAGTGGCCTGGGCCGACCCAATAATTCACCCCTCCACTTT. Full variable domain (outside the CDR3, taken from reference TRBV30 and TRBJ1-6): SQTIHQWPATLVQPVGSPLSLECTVEGTSNPNLYWYRQAAGRGLQLLFYSVGIGQISSEVPQNLSASRPQDRQFILSSKKLLLSDSGFYLCAWSGLGRPNNSPLHFGNGTRLTVT.

This clonotype is termed medium-sized (0.01 to 0.1%). The rearrangement joins TRBV29-1 to TRBJ2-1; 9 bases fit TRBD1. CDR3 size: 16 residues. CDR1 and CDR2 from the germline V gene are SQVTM and ANQGSEA. Trimming removed 1 base from V and 2 bases from J; junction bases left unmatched: 6. The CDR3 reads CSVEGTDRGTYNEQFF. The CDR3 nucleotides read TGCAGCGTTGAAGGAACGGACAGGGGCACCTACAATGAGCAGTTCTTC.

This clonotype qualifies as medium-sized (0.01 to 0.1%). The rearrangement joins TRBV19 to TRBJ1-5; no firm D call. This CDR3 contains 15 residues. Looked up from germline, CDR1 is LNHDA and CDR2 is SQIVND (reference sequence). The V end lost 1 base, the J end lost 0 bases, and 7 bases lay between the germline ends. CDR3 loop: CASSIVRDSNQPQHF. The CDR3 coding sequence is TGTGCCAGTAGTATAGTTCGAGATAGCAATCAGCCCCAGCATTTT.

This clonotype was seen a handful of times. CDR3 amino acids: CASRAVVGTGELFF. CDR3 nucleotide sequence: TGCGCCAGCAGGGCCGTCGTGGGCACCGGGGAGCTGTTTTTT. This chain uses TRBV5-1 with TRBJ2-2; D unresolved. Between the trimmed V and J ends, which lost 5 bases and 4 bases, there was a span of 12 bases. CDR3 size: 14 residues. Germline CDR1 is SGHRS and CDR2 is YFSETQ.

This clonotype was counted at least ten times. The chain joins TRBV11-2 to TRBJ2-3; unclear D gene. The length of the CDR3 is 15 residues. From germline, CDR1 is SGHAT and CDR2 FQNNGV. V dropped 1 base and J dropped 12 bases, with 20 bases sitting between them. The CDR3 DNA follows: TGTGCCAGCAGCTTAGTTAGGCAGAATCCACCCCTACAGTATTTT. The encoded protein is CASSLVRQNPPLQYF.

The chain combines TRBV28 with TRBJ1-4; D might be TRBD1 (6 bases). The CDR3 spans 16 residues. CDR1 and CDR2 from the germline V gene are MDHEN and SYDVKM. Trimming cost V 2 bases and J 3 bases, with 13 bases left between them. The CDR3 sequence: CASSLNKGGSNEKLFF. The CDR3 region has the DNA TGTGCCAGCAGTTTAAATAAAGGGGGGTCTAATGAAAAACTGTTTTTT.

This clonotype was observed a single time. A much larger clone lies a single base off, so this may be a read error. This chain links TRBV6-6 with TRBJ2-1; no clear D. This CDR3 contains 13 residues. Deletions cut 2 bases from V and 5 bases from J, with 7 bases between. Germline CDR1 reads MNHNY; CDR2 reads SVGAGI (reference sequence). The CDR3 protein is CASSYTRNNEQFF. The CDR3 DNA reads TGTGCCAGCAGTTACACTCGTAACAATGAGCAGTTCTTC.

This clonotype was observed a few times. The V call is TRBV9, the J call TRBJ2-1, with D possibly matching TRBD2 (5 bases). The germline V gene has CDR1 SGDLS and CDR2 YYNGEE. There are 14 residues in the CDR3. Trimming removed 5 bases at V and 0 bases at J, with 9 bases between. CDR3 sequence reads: CASSQRSSYNEQFF. As DNA, the CDR3 is TGTGCCAGCAGTCAGCGGAGCTCCTACAATGAGCAGTTCTTC.

By share, this clonotype ranks as medium-sized. CDR3 DNA: TGTGCCAGCACGTCAACAGGAGTTTACAATGAGCAGTTCTTC. Amino acids: CASTSTGVYNEQFF. V and J are TRBV6-1 and TRBJ2-1, with D perhaps matching TRBD1 (5 bases). V gave up 7 bases and J gave up 4 bases, with 14 bases separating them. CDR3 length: 14 residues. CDR1 is MNHNS, CDR2 SASEGT, per germline.

This clonotype is medium-sized within its sample. V usage is TRBV6-5 and J usage is TRBJ2-7; D ambiguous. Germline CDR1 is MNHEY and CDR2 is SVGAGI. V was trimmed by 5 bases and J by 4 bases, leaving 18 bases between them. This CDR3 contains 15 residues. The CDR3 bases are TGTGCCAGCAGTACCGACTTCCAGGCGGTATACGAGCAGTACTTC. It is translated as CASSTDFQAVYEQYF.

By share, this clonotype ranks as medium-sized (0.01 to 0.1%). V usage is TRBV29-1 and J usage is TRBJ2-1, with D possibly TRBD2 on 6 matching bases. Germline CDR1 reads SQVTM; CDR2 reads ANQGSEA. V lost 4 bases and J lost 9, with 16 bases in between. The CDR3 has 13 residues. The CDR3: CSVAGTDIGEQFF. In DNA, the CDR3 is TGCAGCGTTGCCGGGACTGATATTGGTGAGCAGTTCTTC.

The chain has TRBV20-1 and TRBJ1-1, with D unresolved. V lost 3 bases and J 0 bases, leaving 8 bases between the germline ends. The CDR3 covers 13 residues. Germline assignment: CDR1 DFQATT and CDR2 SNEGSKA (reference sequence). The CDR3 is CSASPHMNTEAFF. CDR3 DNA sequence: TGCAGTGCTAGTCCGCACATGAACACTGAAGCTTTCTTT.

This clonotype came up many times. In nucleotides, the CDR3 is TGTGCCAGCAGTGGGACAGGTCTTTTGCCGTTCTTC. Protein sequence: CASSGTGLLPFF. The V call is TRBV25-1, the J call TRBJ2-1, with 7 bases identical to TRBD1. The CDR3 is 12 residues long. Germline values: CDR1 MGHDK, CDR2 SYGVNS. V was pared by 4 bases and J by 15 bases, with 9 bases of the junction left unmatched.

The CDR3 is CASSFLTGTYEQYF. CDR3 nucleotides: TGTGCCAGCAGTTTCTTGACAGGAACCTACGAGCAGTACTTC. This chain joins TRBV28 and TRBJ2-7; D may be TRBD1 (6 bases). This CDR3 has 14 residues. In germline, CDR1 is MDHEN, CDR2 SYDVKM. The V gene lost 3 bases and the J gene lost 2 bases, with 11 bases spanning the gap.